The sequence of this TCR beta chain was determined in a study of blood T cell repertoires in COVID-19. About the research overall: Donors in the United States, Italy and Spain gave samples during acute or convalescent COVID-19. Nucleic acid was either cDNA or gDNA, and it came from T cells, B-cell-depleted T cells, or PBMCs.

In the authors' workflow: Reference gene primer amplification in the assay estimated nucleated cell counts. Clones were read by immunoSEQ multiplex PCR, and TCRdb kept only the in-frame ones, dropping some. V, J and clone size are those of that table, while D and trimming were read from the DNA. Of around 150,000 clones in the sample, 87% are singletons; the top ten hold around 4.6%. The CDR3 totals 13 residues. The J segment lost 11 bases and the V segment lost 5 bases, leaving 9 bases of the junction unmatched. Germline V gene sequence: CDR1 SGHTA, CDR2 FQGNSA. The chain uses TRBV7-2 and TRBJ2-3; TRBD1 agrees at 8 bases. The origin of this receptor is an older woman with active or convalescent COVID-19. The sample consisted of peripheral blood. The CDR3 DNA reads TGTGCCAGCAGCACAGGACAGGGAGTAAGGCAGTATTTT. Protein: CASSTGQGVRQYF.